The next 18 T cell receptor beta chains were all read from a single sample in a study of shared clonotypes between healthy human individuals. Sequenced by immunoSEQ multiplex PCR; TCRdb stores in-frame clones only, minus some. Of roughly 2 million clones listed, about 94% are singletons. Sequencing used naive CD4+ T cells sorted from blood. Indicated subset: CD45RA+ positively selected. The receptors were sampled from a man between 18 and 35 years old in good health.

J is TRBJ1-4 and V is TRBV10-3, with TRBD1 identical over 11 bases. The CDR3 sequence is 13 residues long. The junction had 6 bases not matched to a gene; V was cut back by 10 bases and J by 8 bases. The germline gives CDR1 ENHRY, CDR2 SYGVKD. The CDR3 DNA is TGTGCCACGCAAGGGGACAGGGGGGAAAAACTGTTTTTT. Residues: CATQGDRGEKLFF.

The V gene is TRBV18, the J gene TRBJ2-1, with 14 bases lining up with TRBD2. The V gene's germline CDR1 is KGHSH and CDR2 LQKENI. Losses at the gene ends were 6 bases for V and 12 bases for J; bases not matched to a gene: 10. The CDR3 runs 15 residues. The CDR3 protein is CASSLGLAGVDGQFF. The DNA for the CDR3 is TGTGCCAGCTCCCTGGGACTAGCGGGGGTTGACGGGCAGTTCTTC.

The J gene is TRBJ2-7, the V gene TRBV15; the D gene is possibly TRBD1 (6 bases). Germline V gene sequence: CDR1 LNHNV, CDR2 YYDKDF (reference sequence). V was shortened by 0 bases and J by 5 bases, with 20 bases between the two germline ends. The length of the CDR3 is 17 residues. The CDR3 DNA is TGTGCCACCAGCAGAGAAACGGGACAAGATTTTCTCCACGAGCAGTACTTC. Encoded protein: CATSRETGQDFLHEQYF.

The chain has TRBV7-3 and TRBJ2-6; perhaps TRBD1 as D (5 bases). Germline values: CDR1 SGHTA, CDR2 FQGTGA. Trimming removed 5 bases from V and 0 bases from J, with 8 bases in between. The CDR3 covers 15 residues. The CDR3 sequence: CASSGGASGANVLTF. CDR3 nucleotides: TGTGCCAGCAGCGGTGGGGCCTCTGGGGCCAACGTCCTGACTTTC.

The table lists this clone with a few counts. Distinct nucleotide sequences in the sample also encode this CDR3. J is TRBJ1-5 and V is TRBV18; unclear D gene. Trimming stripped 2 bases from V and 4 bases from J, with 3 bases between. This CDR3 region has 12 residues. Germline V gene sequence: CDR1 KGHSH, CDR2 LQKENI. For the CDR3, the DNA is TGTGCCAGCTCACCAGAGAATCAGCCCCAGCATTTT. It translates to CASSPENQPQHF.

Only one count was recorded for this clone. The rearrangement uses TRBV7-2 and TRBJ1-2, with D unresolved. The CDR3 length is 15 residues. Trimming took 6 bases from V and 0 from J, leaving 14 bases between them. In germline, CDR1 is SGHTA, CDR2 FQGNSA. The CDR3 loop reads CASSLDSTSNYGYTF. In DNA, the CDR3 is TGTGCCAGCAGTCTAGACTCAACATCTAACTATGGCTACACCTTC.

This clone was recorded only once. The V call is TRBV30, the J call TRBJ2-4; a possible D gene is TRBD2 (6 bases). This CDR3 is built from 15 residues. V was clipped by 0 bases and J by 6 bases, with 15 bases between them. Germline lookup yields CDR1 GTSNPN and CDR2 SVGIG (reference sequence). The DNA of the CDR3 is TGTGCCTGGAGTGTACCGGGCCAGGGAGGAAACATTCAGTACTTC. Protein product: CAWSVPGQGGNIQYF.

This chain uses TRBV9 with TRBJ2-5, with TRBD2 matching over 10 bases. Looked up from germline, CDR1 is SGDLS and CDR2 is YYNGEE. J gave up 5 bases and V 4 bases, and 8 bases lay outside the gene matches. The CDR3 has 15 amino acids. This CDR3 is CASSPRTSGSETQYF. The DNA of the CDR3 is TGTGCCAGCAGCCCGAGGACTAGCGGCTCTGAGACCCAGTACTTC.

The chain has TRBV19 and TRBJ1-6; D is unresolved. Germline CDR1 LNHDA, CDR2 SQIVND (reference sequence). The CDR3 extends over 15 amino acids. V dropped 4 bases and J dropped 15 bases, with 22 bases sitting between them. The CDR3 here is CASSNPGGSGKRLHF. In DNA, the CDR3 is TGTGCCAGTAGTAACCCCGGTGGCAGTGGGAAACGCCTCCACTTT.

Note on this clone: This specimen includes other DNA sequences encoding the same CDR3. The CDR3 nucleotides read TGTGCCAGCAGCTCGGACAGGGTCTACGAGCAGTACTTC. Protein product: CASSSDRVYEQYF. The chain is built from TRBV7-2 and TRBJ2-7; TRBD1 aligns across 8 bases. The ends lost 4 bases at V and 3 bases at J; junction bases unmatched: 2. Germline assignment: CDR1 SGHTA and CDR2 FQGNSA. The CDR3 is 13 residues long.

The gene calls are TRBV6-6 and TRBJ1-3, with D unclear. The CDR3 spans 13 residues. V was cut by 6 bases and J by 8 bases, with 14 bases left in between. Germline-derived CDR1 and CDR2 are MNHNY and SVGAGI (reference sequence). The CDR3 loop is CASRSVMGYTIYF. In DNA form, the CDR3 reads TGTGCCAGCAGGTCCGTGATGGGGTACACCATATATTTT.

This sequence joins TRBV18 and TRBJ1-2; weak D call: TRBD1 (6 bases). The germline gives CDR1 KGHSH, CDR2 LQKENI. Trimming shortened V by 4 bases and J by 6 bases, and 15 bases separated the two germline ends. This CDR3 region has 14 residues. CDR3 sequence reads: CASSRTGIGDGYTF. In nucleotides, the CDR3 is TGTGCCAGCTCACGAACAGGGATAGGAGATGGCTACACCTTC.

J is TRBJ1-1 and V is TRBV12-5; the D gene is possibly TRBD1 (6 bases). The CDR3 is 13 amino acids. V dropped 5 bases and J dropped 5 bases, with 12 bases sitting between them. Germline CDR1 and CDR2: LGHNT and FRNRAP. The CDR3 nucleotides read TGTGCTAGTGGTGTACAGGGTGGTACTGAAGCTTTCTTT. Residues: CASGVQGGTEAFF. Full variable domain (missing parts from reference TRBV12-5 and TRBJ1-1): DARVTQTPRHKVTEMGQEVTMRCQPILGHNTVFWYRQTMMQGLELLAYFRNRAPLDDSGMPKDRFSAEMPDATLATLKIQPSEPRDSAVYFCASGVQGGTEAFFGQGTRLTVV.

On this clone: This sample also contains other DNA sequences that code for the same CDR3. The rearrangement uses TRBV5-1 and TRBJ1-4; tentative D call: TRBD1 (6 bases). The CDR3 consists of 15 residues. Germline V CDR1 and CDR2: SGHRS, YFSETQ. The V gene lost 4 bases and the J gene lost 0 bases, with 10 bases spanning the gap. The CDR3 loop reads CASSRGPATNEKLFF. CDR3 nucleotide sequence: TGCGCCAGCAGCCGGGGGCCTGCAACTAATGAAAAACTGTTTTTT.

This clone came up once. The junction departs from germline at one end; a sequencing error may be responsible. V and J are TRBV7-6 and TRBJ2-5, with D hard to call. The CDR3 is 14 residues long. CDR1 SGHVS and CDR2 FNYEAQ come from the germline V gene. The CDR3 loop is CASSPTLQQGTQYF. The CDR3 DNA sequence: TGTGCCAGCAGCCCTACACTACAACAAGGGACCCAGTACTTC.

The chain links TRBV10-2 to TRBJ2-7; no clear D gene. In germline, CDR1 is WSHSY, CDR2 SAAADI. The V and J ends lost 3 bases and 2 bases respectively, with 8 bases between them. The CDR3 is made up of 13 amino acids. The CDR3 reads CASSDGSPYEQYF. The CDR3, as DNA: TGCGCCAGCAGTGATGGCAGTCCCTACGAGCAGTACTTC.

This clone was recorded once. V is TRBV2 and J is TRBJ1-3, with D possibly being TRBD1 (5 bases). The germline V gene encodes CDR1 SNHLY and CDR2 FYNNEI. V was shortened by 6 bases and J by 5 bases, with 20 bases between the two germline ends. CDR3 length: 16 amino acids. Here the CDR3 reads CASRDTWGSMRNTIYF. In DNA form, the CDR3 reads TGTGCCAGCAGGGACACTTGGGGGAGTATGAGAAACACCATATATTTT.

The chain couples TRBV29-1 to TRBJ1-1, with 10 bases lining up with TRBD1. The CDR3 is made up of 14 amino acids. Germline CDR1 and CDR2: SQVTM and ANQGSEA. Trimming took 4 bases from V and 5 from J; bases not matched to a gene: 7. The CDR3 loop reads CSVVRDRGRTEAFF. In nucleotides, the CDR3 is TGCAGCGTTGTTCGGGACAGGGGTAGAACTGAAGCTTTCTTT.